The sequence of this T cell receptor beta chain was determined in a study of identical twins. TCRdb used MiXCR to reprocess the 5' RACE reads, holding one entry per CDR3 protein. Of around 670,000 distinct CDR3 sequences in the sample, around 5.7% were seen once. The table lists this clonotype with a few counts. Looked up from germline, CDR1 is SQVTM and CDR2 is ANQGSEA. The V segment lost 5 bases and the J segment 7 bases; nucleotides outside the gene matches: 14. This CDR3 region has 15 residues. This receptor was obtained from a man between 18 and 35 years old in good health. The rearrangement links TRBV29-1 to TRBJ1-2; 9 nucleotides line up with TRBD1. Sequencing input: naive T cells sorted from blood. DNA of the CDR3: TGCAGCGTTAACAGGGGGCCCGGTTTGACGGGTGGCTACACCTTC. It yields the protein CSVNRGPGLTGGYTF.